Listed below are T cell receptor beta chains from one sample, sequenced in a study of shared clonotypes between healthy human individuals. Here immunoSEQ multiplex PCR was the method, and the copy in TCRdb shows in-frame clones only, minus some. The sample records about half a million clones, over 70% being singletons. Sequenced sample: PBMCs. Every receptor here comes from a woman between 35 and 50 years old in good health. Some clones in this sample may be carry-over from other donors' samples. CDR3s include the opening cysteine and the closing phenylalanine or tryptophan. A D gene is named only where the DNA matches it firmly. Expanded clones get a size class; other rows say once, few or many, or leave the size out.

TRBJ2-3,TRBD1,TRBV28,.,CASSQRTGGAHTQYF,TGTGCCAGCAGCCAAAGGACAGGGGGCGCGCATACGCAGTATTTT
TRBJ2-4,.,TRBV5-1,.,CASSLDSAKNIQYF,TGCGCCAGCAGCTTGGACAGCGCCAAAAACATTCAGTACTTC
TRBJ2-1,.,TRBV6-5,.,CEGGHTYNEQFF,TGTGAGGGGGGACACACCTACAATGAGCAGTTCTTC
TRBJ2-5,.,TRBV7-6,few,CASSLNNGETQYF,TGTGCCAGCAGCTTAAACAATGGGGAGACCCAGTACTTC
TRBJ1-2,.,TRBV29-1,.,CSVELWFSNYGYTF,TGCAGCGTTGAACTTTGGTTTTCTAACTATGGCTACACCTTC
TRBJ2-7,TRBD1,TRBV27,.,CASSPRTGQYEQYF,TGTGCCAGCAGTCCCCGGACAGGGCAATACGAGCAGTACTTC
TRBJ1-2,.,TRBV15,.,CATSRDLGGAGRYGYTF,TGTGCCACCAGCAGAGATCTCGGAGGGGCGGGGCGCTATGGCTACACCTTC
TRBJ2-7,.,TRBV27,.,CAVGRGVSYEQYF,TGTGCCGTAGGAAGGGGAGTTTCCTACGAGCAGTACTTC
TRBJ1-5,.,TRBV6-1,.,CASSEAPGFGQPQHF,TGTGCCAGCAGTGAAGCGCCAGGGTTTGGTCAGCCCCAGCATTTT
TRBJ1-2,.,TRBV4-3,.,CASSQDRVSNNYGYTF,TGCGCCAGCAGCCAAGATAGGGTATCCAACAACTATGGCTACACCTTC
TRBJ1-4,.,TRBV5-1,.,CASSLTGAQKLFF,TGCGCCAGCAGCTTGACCGGGGCCCAAAAACTGTTTTTT
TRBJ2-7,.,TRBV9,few,CASSPTPVSYEQYF,TGTGCCAGCAGCCCAACCCCGGTCTCCTACGAGCAGTACTTC
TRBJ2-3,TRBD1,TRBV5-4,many,CASSSGGRDTQYF,TGTGCCAGCAGCTCAGGGGGCAGGGATACGCAGTATTTT
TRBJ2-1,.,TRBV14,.,CASSPDWPGLEQFF,TGTGCCAGCAGCCCGGACTGGCCCGGCCTTGAGCAGTTCTTC
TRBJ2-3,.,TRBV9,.,CASSVARHPTDTQYF,TGTGCCAGCAGCGTAGCGCGCCACCCCACAGATACGCAGTATTTT
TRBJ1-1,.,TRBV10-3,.,CAISDGRAEAFF,TGTGCCATCAGTGATGGTAGAGCTGAAGCTTTCTTT
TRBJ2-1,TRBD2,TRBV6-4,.,CASSDVAGDYNEQFF,TGTGCCAGCAGTGACGTTGCGGGAGACTACAATGAGCAGTTCTTC
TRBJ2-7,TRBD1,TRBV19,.,CAISGQGVEQYF,TGTGCCATTTCCGGACAGGGCGTCGAGCAGTACTTC
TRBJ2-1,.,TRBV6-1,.,CASTPTSSPYNEQFF,TGTGCCAGCACCCCTACTAGTTCCCCCTACAATGAGCAGTTCTTC
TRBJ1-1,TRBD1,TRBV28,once,CASSVRGGQGRSEAFF,TGTGCCAGCAGTGTTCGCGGGGGACAGGGGCGCTCTGAAGCTTTCTTT
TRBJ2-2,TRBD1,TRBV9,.,CASSLGTAANTGELFF,TGTGCCAGCAGCCTAGGGACAGCAGCGAACACCGGGGAGCTGTTTTTT
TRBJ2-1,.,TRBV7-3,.,CASSLTGSPNEQFF,TGTGCCAGCAGCTTAACGGGGAGTCCGAATGAGCAGTTCTTC
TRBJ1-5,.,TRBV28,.,CASSRNRTPPQHF,TGTGCCAGCAGTCGAAACCGGACGCCGCCCCAGCATTTT
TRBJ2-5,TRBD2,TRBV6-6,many,CASSYSTEGGETQYF,TGTGCCAGCAGTTACTCGACGGAGGGAGGGGAGACCCAGTACTTC
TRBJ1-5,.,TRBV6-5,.,CASSVTFNQPQHF,TGTGCCAGCTCCGTGACTTTCAATCAGCCCCAGCATTTT
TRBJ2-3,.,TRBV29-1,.,CSVAGRYTDTQYF,TGCAGCGTTGCAGGGCGGTACACAGATACGCAGTATTTT
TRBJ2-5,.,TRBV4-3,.,CASAGAADRLETQYF,TGCGCCAGCGCTGGAGCGGCTGATCGTTTGGAGACCCAGTACTTC
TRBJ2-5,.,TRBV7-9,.,CASSLMGIQETQYF,TGTGCCAGCAGCTTAATGGGAATCCAAGAGACCCAGTACTTC
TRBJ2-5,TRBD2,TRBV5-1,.,CASSRAGEETQYF,TGCGCCAGCAGCCGCGCGGGGGAGGAGACCCAGTACTTC
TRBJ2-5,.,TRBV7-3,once,CASSPDAGGFETQYF,TGTGCCAGCAGCCCAGATGCAGGGGGGTTTGAGACCCAGTACTTC
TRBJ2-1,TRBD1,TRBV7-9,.,CASSPTGTGGHEQFF,TGTGCCAGCAGCCCCACCGGGACAGGGGGCCATGAGCAGTTCTTC